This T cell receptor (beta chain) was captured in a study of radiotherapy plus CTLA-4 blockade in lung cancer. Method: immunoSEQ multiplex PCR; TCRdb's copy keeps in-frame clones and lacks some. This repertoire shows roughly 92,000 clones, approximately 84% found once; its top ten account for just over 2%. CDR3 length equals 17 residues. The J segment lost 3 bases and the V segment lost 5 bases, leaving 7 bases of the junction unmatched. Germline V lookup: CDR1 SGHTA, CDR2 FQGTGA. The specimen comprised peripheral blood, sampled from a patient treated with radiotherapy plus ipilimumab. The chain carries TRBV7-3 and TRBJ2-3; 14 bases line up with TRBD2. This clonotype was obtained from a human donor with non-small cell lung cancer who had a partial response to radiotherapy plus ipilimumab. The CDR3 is CASSPRLAGGPTDTQYF. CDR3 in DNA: TGTGCCAGCAGCCCGAGACTAGCGGGAGGGCCAACAGATACGCAGTATTTT.